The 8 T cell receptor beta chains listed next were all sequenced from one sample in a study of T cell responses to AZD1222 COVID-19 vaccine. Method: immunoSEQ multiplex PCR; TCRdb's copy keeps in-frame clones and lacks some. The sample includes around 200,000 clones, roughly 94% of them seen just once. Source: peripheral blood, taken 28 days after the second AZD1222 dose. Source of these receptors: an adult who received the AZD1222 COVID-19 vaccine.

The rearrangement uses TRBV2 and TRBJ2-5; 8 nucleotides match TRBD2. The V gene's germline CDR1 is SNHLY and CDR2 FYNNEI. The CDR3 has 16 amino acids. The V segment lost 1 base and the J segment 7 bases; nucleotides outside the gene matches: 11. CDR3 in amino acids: CASSEGSNGGGRTQYF. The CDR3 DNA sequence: TGTGCCAGCAGTGAAGGGTCTAACGGGGGGGGACGGACCCAGTACTTC.

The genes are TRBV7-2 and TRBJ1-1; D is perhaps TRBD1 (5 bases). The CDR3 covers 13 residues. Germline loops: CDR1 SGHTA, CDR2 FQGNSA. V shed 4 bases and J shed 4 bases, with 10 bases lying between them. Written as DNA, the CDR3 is TGTGCCAGCAGCTCGAGTGGGGGCACTGAAGCTTTCTTT. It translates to CASSSSGGTEAFF.

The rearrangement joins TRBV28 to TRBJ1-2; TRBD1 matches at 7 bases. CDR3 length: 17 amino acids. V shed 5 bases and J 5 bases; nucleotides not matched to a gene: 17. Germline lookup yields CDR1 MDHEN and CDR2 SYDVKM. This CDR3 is CASSQPTGPGLYYGYTF. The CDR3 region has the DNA TGTGCCAGCAGTCAACCGACAGGGCCTGGGCTTTATTATGGCTACACCTTC.

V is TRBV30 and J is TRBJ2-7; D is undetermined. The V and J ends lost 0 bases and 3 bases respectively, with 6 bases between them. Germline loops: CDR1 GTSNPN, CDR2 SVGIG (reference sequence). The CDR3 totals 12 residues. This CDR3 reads CAWSVAVYEQYF. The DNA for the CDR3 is TGTGCCTGGAGTGTTGCCGTCTACGAGCAGTACTTC.

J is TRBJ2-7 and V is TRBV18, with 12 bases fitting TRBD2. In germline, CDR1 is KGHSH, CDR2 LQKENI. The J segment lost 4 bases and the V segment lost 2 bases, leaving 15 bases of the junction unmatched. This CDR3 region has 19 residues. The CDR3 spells CASSPFGTSGRSPVYEQYF. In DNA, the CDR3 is TGTGCCAGCTCACCATTCGGGACTAGCGGGCGATCACCAGTATACGAGCAGTACTTC.

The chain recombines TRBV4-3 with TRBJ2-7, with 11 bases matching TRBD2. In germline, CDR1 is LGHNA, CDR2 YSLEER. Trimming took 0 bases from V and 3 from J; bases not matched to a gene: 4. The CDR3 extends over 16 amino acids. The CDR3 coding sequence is TGCGCCAGCAGCCAAGATCGAGGGACTAGCGGCTACGAGCAGTACTTC. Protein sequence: CASSQDRGTSGYEQYF.

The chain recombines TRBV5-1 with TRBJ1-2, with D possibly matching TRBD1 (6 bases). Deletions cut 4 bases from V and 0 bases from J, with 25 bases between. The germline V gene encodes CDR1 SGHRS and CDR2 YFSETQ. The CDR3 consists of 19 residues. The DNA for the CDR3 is TGCGCCAGCAGCAGGGAGTTTTTCCCGGACAGAGGCACTAACTATGGCTACACCTTC. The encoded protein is CASSREFFPDRGTNYGYTF.

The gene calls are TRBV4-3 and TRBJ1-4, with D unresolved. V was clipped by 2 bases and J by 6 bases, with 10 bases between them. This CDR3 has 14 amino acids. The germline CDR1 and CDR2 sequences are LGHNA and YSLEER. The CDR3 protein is CASSQSFADEKLFF. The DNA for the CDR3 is TGCGCCAGCAGCCAATCCTTCGCGGATGAAAAACTGTTTTTT.